The present entry profiles one T cell receptor beta chain with its context. Its cognate antigen is unknown. The CDR3 loop spans 14 amino acids. Germline V CDR1 and CDR2: MGHRA, YSYEKL. V gave up 0 bases and J gave up 2 bases, with 8 bases separating them. The data were obtained in a study of T cell responses to AZD1222 COVID-19 vaccine. Whole-study results and caveats: Donors in the cohort were predominantly white British and more often female, and clonal diversity was possibly underestimated.

This table comes from immunoSEQ multiplex PCR, and its TCRdb copy is limited to in-frame clones, with some not included. The sample includes tens of thousands of clones, about 93% of them seen just once. The material was peripheral blood, obtained on day 0 of MenACWY control vaccination. This sequence joins TRBV4-1 and TRBJ2-7; D unclear. This TCR was recovered from an adult in good health. Here the CDR3 DNA reads TGCGCCAGCAGCCAAGATCGGTCTCCCTACGAGCAGTACTTC. Residues: CASSQDRSPYEQYF.